This T cell receptor (beta chain) comes out of a study of blood T cell repertoires in COVID-19. Study context: PBMCs, B-cell-depleted T cells, or T cells provided the cDNA or gDNA that made up the material.

V lost 4 bases and J lost 3, with 17 bases in between. Germline CDR1 reads MDHEN; CDR2 reads SYDVKM. The CDR3 is 16 residues long. Authors' data handling: Nucleated cell counts were estimated from reference gene primer amplification. Sequencing used immunoSEQ multiplex PCR; TCRdb keeps in-frame clones, though not all of them. V, J and clone size are taken as reported in that table, and D and trimming were inferred from the DNA itself. Here the sample spans 300,000 or so clones, 80% to 90% being singletons. Sequencing was done on a sample of peripheral blood. The gene calls are TRBV28 and TRBJ2-3; D perhaps matches TRBD2 (7 bases). The sequence was collected from a woman in her fifties or sixties who had recovered from COVID-19. CDR3 loop: CASSSAWGGETDTQYF. The CDR3 DNA is TGTGCCAGCAGTTCCGCTTGGGGGGGCGAAACAGATACGCAGTATTTT.